A single sample is the source of the 15 T cell receptor beta chains below, sequenced in a study of OX40 agonist ivuxolimab in advanced cancers. Measured with immunoSEQ multiplex PCR; TCRdb has only the in-frame clones, and not every one. The sample has some 80,000 clones; roughly 85% are singletons. Source: CD4+ or CD8+ T cells sorted from blood, taken in a trial of the OX40 agonist ivuxolimab. The receptors here all came from an adult with an advanced solid tumor such as melanoma, head and neck, liver or kidney cancer.

This clone was observed a handful of times. V usage is TRBV27 and J usage is TRBJ2-6; TRBD1 agrees at 8 bases. CDR1 MNHEY and CDR2 SMNVEV come from the germline V gene (reference sequence). The CDR3 has 16 residues. After removal of 4 bases from V and 2 bases from J, the junction contained 4 bases not matched to a gene. The CDR3, as DNA: TGTGCCAGCAGTTCAGGGGGCGCCGCTGGGGCCAACGTCCTGACTTTC. It encodes CASSSGGAAGANVLTF.

This clone was seen only a few times. Other DNA sequences in the sample encode the same CDR3. The chain uses TRBV15 and TRBJ2-1, with TRBD1 as a possible D gene (7 bases). With 1 base removed from V and 7 bases from J, the gap between germline ends came to 11 bases. The CDR3 has 14 residues. The germline V gene has CDR1 LNHNV and CDR2 YYDKDF (reference sequence). The CDR3 protein is CATSRARGRNEQFF. The CDR3 DNA reads as TGTGCCACCAGCAGAGCCAGGGGGAGGAATGAGCAGTTCTTC.

The J gene is TRBJ2-7, the V gene TRBV7-2; TRBD2 matches at 11 bases. J was trimmed by 3 bases and V by 5 bases; bases with no gene match: 6. Germline values: CDR1 SGHTA, CDR2 FQGNSA. The CDR3 runs 15 residues. The CDR3 spells CASSTSGGQHYEQYF. CDR3 nucleotides: TGTGCCAGCAGCACTAGCGGGGGCCAACACTACGAGCAGTACTTC.

This clone was counted a few times. This chain joins TRBV28 and TRBJ2-7; D unresolved. Per germline, CDR1 MDHEN and CDR2 SYDVKM. The V gene lost 3 bases and the J gene lost 0 bases, with 3 bases spanning the gap. The CDR3 runs to 12 residues. DNA for the CDR3: TGTGCCAGCAGTTTCCGCTCCTACGAGCAGTACTTC. Its translation is CASSFRSYEQYF.

This chain uses TRBV2 with TRBJ1-6, with a weak D call TRBD1 (5 bases). Germline V gives CDR1 SNHLY, CDR2 FYNNEI. The V gene lost 6 bases and the J gene lost 7 bases, with 19 bases spanning the gap. CDR3 length equals 16 residues. Here the CDR3 DNA reads TGTGCCAGCAGGATCCCCTTAGGACGGGGGAATTCACCCCTCCACTTT. Translating it yields CASRIPLGRGNSPLHF.

The J gene is TRBJ2-7, the V gene TRBV28; TRBD2 matches at 10 bases. CDR3 length: 14 residues. V lost 7 bases to trimming and J lost 2 bases; unmatched junction nucleotides: 5. Germline CDR1 reads MDHEN; CDR2 reads SYDVKM. The CDR3 bases are TGTGCCAGCACCTGGACTAGCGGCCCCTACGAGCAGTACTTC. Translating it yields CASTWTSGPYEQYF.

The rearrangement joins TRBV28 to TRBJ2-7, with D possibly matching TRBD1 (6 bases). Per germline, CDR1 MDHEN and CDR2 SYDVKM. Trimming removed 6 bases from V and 1 base from J, with 16 bases in between. The length of the CDR3 is 15 residues. The CDR3 reads CASRQDRRRSYEQYF. DNA of the CDR3: TGTGCCAGCAGACAAGACAGGCGGCGGTCCTACGAGCAGTACTTC.

This chain links TRBV11-2 with TRBJ1-1; TRBD1 matches at 7 bases. V dropped 5 bases and J dropped 7; count of bases not matched to a gene: 4. The CDR3 is 12 amino acids. CDR1 and CDR2 (germline): SGHAT, FQNNGV. As DNA, the CDR3 is TGTGCCAGCAGCCTACAGGGGTTTGAAGCTTTCTTT. Encoded protein: CASSLQGFEAFF.

On this clone: Relative to the germline gene, one junction end is altered; a read error may explain this. The chain has TRBV7-9 and TRBJ1-1; weak D call: TRBD1 (5 bases). This CDR3 has 11 residues. Germline lookup yields CDR1 SEHNR and CDR2 FQNEAQ (reference sequence). This chain's CDR3 is CASSSTGQGSF. CDR3 coding DNA: TGTGCCAGCAGTTCAACCGGACAAGGCAGCTTT.

The rearrangement uses TRBV5-1 and TRBJ2-5, with D tentatively TRBD1 or TRBD2 (6 bases each). Germline-derived CDR1 and CDR2 are SGHRS and YFSETQ. This CDR3 comprises 15 residues. The V and J ends lost 6 bases and 4 bases respectively, with 19 bases between them. CDR3 sequence reads: CASIPVGGRRETQYF. The DNA for the CDR3 is TGCGCCAGCATCCCGGTGGGGGGCAGGAGAGAGACCCAGTACTTC.

This chain links TRBV9 with TRBJ1-4; D gene ambiguous. Deletions cut 2 bases from V and 0 bases from J, with 5 bases between. The CDR3 spans 14 residues. CDR1 is SGDLS, CDR2 YYNGEE, per germline. CDR3 protein: CASSVTATNEKLFF. The CDR3 coding sequence is TGTGCCAGCAGCGTTACGGCAACTAATGAAAAACTGTTTTTT.

The chain carries TRBV6-5 and TRBJ2-3; D ambiguous. Deletions cut 2 bases from V and 2 bases from J, with 8 bases between. CDR1 and CDR2 from the germline V gene are MNHEY and SVGAGI. This CDR3 has 14 residues. CDR3 DNA sequence: TGTGCCAGCAGTTACACCTCGTACACAGATACGCAGTATTTT. Its protein product is CASSYTSYTDTQYF.

J is TRBJ1-1 and V is TRBV28; D unresolved. Per germline, CDR1 MDHEN and CDR2 SYDVKM. The CDR3 contains 13 residues. Trimming pared 5 bases from V and 3 bases from J, leaving 10 bases between. CDR3: CASSPSAHTEAFF. CDR3 DNA sequence: TGTGCCAGCAGTCCCTCGGCCCACACTGAAGCTTTCTTT.

The J gene is TRBJ2-7, the V gene TRBV30; TRBD1 aligns across 8 bases. The CDR3 length is 13 residues. CDR1 GTSNPN and CDR2 SVGIG come from the germline V gene (reference sequence). Trimming removed 4 bases from V and 6 bases from J; junction bases left unmatched: 8. The CDR3 is CAWTAGGSGEQYF. CDR3 sequence (DNA): TGTGCCTGGACAGCAGGGGGCTCGGGCGAGCAGTACTTC.

The CDR3, as DNA: TGTGCCAGCAGCGCCCGCAATGGGGGCCGGGAGCTGTTTTTT. It specifies CASSARNGGRELFF. The chain employs TRBV5-4 and TRBJ2-2; the D gene is possibly TRBD1 (6 bases). V lost 4 bases and J lost 9, with 16 bases in between. This CDR3 spans 14 amino acids. Germline CDR1 SGHNT, CDR2 YYREEE (reference sequence).